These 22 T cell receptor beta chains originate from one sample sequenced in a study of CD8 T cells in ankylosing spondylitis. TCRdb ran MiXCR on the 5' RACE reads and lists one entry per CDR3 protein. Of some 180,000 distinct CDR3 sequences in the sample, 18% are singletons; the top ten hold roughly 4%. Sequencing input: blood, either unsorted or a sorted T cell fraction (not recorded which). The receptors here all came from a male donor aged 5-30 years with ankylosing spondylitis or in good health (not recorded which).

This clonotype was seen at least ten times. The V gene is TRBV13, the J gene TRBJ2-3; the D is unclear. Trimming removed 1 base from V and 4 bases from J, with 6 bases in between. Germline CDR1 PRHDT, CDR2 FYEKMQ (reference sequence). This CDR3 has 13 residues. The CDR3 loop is CASSLVRADTQYF. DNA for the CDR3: TGTGCCAGCAGCTTAGTGCGTGCAGATACGCAGTATTTT.

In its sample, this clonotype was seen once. The CDR3 here is CSAQGWEPQHF. CDR3 coding DNA: TGCAGTGCTCAGGGGTGGGAGCCCCAGCATTTT. The chain has TRBV20-1 and TRBJ1-5; TRBD1 might be the D (6 bases). Trimming left V 5 bases short and J 8 bases short, with 10 bases between. CDR1 and CDR2 from the germline V gene are DFQATT and SNEGSKA (reference sequence). This CDR3 is built from 11 residues.

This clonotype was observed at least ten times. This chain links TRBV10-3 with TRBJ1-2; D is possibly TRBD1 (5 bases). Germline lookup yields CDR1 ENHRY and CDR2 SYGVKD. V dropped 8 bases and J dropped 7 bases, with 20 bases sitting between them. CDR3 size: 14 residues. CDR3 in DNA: TGTGCCATCGCGAAGGACCGGGACGAGCGTGGCTACACCTTC. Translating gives CAIAKDRDERGYTF.

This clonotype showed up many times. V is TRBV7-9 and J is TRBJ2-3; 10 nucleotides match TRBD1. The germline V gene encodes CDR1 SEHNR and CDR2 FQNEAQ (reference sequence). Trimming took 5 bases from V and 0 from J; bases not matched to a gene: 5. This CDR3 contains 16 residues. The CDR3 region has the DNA TGTGCCAGCAGCGTCCTGGACAGGGGGAGCACAGATACGCAGTATTTT. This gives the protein CASSVLDRGSTDTQYF.

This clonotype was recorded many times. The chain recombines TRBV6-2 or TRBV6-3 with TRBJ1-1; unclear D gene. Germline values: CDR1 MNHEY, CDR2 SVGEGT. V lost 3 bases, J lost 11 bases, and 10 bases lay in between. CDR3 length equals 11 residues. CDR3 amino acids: CASSYRSGAFF. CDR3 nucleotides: TGTGCCAGCAGTTATCGAAGTGGGGCTTTCTTT.

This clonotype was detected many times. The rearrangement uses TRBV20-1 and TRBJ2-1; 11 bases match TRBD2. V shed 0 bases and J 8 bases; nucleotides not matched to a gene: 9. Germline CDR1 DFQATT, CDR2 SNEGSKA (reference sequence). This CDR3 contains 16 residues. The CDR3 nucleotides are TGCAGTGCTAGAGATCCCGCTAGCGGGAGGATTGATGAGCAGTTCTTC. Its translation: CSARDPASGRIDEQFF.

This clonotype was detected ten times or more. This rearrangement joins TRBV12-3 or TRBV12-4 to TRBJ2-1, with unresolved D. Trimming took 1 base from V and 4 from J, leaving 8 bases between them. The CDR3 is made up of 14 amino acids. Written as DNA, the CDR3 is TGTGCCAGCAGTTTAGGGGGTGGGTACAATGAGCAGTTCTTC. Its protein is CASSLGGGYNEQFF.

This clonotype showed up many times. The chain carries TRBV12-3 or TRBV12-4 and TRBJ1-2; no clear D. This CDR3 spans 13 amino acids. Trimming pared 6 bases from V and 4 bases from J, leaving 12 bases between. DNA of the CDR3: TGTGCCAGCAGAACTTACGGTACCTATGGCTACACCTTC. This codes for CASRTYGTYGYTF.

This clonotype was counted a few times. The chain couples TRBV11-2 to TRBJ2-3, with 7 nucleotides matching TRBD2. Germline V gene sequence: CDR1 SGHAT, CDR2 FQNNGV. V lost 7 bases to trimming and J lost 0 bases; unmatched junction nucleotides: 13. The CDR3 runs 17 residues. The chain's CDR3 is CASTSNVSGGSTDTQYF. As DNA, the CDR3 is TGTGCCAGCACCTCAAACGTCTCCGGGGGGAGCACAGATACGCAGTATTTT.

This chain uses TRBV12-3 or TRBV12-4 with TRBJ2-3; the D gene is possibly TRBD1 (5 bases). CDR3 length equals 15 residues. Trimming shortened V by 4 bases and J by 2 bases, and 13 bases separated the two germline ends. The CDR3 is CASSSDSSDTDTQYF. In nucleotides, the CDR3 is TGTGCCAGCAGTTCCGACAGTTCCGACACAGATACGCAGTATTTT.

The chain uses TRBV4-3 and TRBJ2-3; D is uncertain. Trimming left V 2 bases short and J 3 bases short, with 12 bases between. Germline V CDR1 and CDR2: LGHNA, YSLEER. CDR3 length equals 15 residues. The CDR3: CASSQLRTNTDTQYF. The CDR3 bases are TGCGCCAGCAGCCAACTCCGAACCAATACAGATACGCAGTATTTT.

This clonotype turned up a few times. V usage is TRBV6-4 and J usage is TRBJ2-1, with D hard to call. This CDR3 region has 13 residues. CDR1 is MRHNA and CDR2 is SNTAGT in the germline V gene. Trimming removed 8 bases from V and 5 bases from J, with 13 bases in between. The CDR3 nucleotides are TGTGCCAGCTCCAGGACGGCTAACAATGAGCAGTTCTTC. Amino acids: CASSRTANNEQFF.

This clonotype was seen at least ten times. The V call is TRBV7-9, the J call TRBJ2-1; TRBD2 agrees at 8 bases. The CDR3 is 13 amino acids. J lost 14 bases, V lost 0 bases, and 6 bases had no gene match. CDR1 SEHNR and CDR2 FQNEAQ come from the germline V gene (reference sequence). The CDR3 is CASSLAGTSYEFF. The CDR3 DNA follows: TGTGCCAGCAGCTTAGCCGGGACTAGTTATGAGTTCTTC.

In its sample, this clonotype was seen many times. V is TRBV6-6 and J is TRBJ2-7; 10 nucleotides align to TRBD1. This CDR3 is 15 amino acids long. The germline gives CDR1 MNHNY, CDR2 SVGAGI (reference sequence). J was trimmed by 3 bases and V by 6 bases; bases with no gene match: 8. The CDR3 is CASRDRTGGIYEQYF. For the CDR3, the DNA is TGTGCCAGCAGGGATCGGACAGGGGGAATCTACGAGCAGTACTTC.

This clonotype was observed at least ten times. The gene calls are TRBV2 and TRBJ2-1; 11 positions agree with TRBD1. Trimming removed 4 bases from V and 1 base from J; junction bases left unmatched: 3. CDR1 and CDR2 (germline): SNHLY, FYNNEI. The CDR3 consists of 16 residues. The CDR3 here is CASSAGQGVSYNEQFF. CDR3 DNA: TGTGCCAGCAGTGCGGGACAGGGGGTGTCCTACAATGAGCAGTTCTTC. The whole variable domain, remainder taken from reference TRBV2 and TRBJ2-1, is EPEVTQTPSHQVTQMGQEVILRCVPISNHLYFYWYRQILGQKVEFLVSFYNNEISEKSEIFDDQFSVERPDGSNFTLKIRSTKLEDSAMYFCASSAGQGVSYNEQFFGPGTRLTVL.

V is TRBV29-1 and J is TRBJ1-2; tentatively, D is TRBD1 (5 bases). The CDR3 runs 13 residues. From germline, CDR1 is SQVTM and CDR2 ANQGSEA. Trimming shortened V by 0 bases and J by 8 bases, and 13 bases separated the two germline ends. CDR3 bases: TGCAGCGTTGAAGAACGACAGACACAGGGCTACACCTTC. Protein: CSVEERQTQGYTF.

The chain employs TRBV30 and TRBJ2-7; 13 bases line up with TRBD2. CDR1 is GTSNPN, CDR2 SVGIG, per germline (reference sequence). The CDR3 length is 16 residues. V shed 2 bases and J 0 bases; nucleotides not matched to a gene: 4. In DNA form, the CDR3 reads TGTGCCTGGAGTCCACTAGCGGGAGGGACCTCCTACGAGCAGTACTTC. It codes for CAWSPLAGGTSYEQYF. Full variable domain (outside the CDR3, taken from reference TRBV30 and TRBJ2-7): SQTIHQWPATLVQPVGSPLSLECTVEGTSNPNLYWYRQAAGRGLQLLFYSVGIGQISSEVPQNLSASRPQDRQFILSSKKLLLSDSGFYLCAWSPLAGGTSYEQYFGPGTRLTVT.

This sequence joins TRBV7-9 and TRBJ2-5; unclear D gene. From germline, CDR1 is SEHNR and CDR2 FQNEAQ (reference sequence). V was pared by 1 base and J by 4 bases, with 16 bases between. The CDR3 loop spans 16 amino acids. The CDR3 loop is CASSLGAAVPLETQYF. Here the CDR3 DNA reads TGTGCCAGCAGCTTAGGGGCCGCCGTCCCCCTAGAGACCCAGTACTTC.

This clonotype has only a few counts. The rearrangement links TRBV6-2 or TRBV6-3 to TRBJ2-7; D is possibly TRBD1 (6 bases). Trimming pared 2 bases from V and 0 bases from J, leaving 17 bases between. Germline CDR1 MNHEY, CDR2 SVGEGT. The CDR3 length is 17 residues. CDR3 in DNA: TGTGCCAGCAGTTACGCTGTGGGGGCCCTGAGCTCCTACGAGCAGTACTTC. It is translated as CASSYAVGALSSYEQYF.

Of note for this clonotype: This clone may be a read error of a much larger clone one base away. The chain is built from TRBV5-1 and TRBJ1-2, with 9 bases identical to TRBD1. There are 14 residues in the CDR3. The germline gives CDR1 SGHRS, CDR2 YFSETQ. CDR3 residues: CASSPTGGNYGYPF. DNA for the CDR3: TGCGCCAGCAGCCCAACAGGGGGCAACTATGGCTACCCCTTC.

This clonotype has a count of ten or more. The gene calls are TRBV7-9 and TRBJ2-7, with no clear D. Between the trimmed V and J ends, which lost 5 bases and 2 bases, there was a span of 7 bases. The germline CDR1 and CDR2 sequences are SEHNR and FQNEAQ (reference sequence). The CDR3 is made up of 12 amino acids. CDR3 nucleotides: TGTGCCAGCAGCCCCCGGCCCTACGAGCAGTACTTC. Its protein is CASSPRPYEQYF.

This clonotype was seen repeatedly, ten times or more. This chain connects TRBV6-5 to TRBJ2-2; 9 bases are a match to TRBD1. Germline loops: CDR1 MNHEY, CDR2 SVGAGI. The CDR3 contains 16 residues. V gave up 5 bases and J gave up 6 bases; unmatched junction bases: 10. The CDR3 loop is CASSNRDRAVPGELFF. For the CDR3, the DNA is TGTGCCAGCAGTAACCGGGACAGGGCCGTCCCCGGGGAGCTGTTTTTT.